This T cell receptor beta chain was documented in a study of T cell responses to AZD1222 COVID-19 vaccine. Notes on the study in general: With two AZD1222 doses given, Spike-specific TCR breadth and depth both rose.

About this clone itself: Its target is unknown.

Sequencing was performed with immunoSEQ multiplex PCR; in TCRdb, only in-frame clones are kept and a portion is missing. The sample consists of some 80,000 clones, roughly nine tenths of them appearing once. This TCR was sampled from an adult in good health. The specimen comprised peripheral blood, sampled on day 0 of AZD1222 vaccination.

The CDR3 DNA is TGTGCCAGTAGTACGTCGCGGAAGAACACTGAAGCTTTCTTT. Translating it yields CASSTSRKNTEAFF. The rearrangement links TRBV19 to TRBJ1-1; D ambiguous. The germline V and J ends were trimmed by 4 bases and 1 base, with 10 bases remaining between them. This CDR3 comprises 14 residues. Looked up from germline, CDR1 is LNHDA and CDR2 is SQIVND (reference sequence).